Presented here are 3 T cell receptor beta chains from one specimen sequenced in a study of PD-L1 blockade in urothelial cancer. Clones were sequenced by immunoSEQ multiplex PCR, and TCRdb holds only the in-frame ones, with some missing. The table includes about 27,000 clones, more than 65% detected once. Sample time point: peripheral blood 6 weeks after treatment start. This specimen was PBMCs, taken around atezolizumab (anti-PD-L1) treatment. These receptors were obtained from a man between 65 and 85 years old with urothelial cancer.

DNA for the CDR3: TGCGCCAGCAGCTTGGGGACAGGGAAGGGTGAAGCTTTCTTT. This translates into CASSLGTGKGEAFF. The rearrangement links TRBV5-1 to TRBJ1-1; 8 bases are a match to TRBD1. V shed 0 bases, J shed 7 bases, and the junction held 5 bases outside the gene matches. This CDR3 comprises 14 residues. From germline, CDR1 is SGHRS and CDR2 YFSETQ.

The chain links TRBV9 to TRBJ1-2; the match to TRBD1 covers 7 bases. V lost 4 bases, J lost 8 bases, and 14 bases stayed unmatched. The V gene's germline CDR1 is SGDLS and CDR2 YYNGEE. This CDR3 region has 15 residues. CDR3 nucleotides: TGTGCCAGCAGCTCCAGAGGGACAGCCCTCTTCGGCTACACCTTC. Translated, it gives CASSSRGTALFGYTF.

In this sample, this clone turned up a few times. The V gene is TRBV9, the J gene TRBJ1-3; D is unclear. V lost 3 bases and J lost 4, with 17 bases in between. Germline CDR1 reads SGDLS; CDR2 reads YYNGEE. The CDR3 contains 16 residues. The CDR3 DNA reads TGTGCCAGCAGCGCCCCCCTCCACGGGTCCGGAAACACCATATATTTT. Translated, it gives CASSAPLHGSGNTIYF.